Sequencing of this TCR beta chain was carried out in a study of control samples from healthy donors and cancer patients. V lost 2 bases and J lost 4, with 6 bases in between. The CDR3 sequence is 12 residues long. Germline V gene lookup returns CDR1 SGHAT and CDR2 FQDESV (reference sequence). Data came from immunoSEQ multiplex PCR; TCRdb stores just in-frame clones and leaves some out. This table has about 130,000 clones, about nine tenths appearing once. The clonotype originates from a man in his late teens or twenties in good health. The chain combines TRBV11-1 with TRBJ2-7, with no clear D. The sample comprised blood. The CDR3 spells CASSLKGYEQYV. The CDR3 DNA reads TGTGCCAGCAGCTTAAAAGGTTACGAGCAGTACGTC.